This passage covers 12 T cell receptor beta chains from one sample sequenced in a study of shared clonotypes between healthy human individuals. Repertoires were generated with immunoSEQ multiplex PCR, while TCRdb's copy carries only in-frame clones and drops some. Among 2 million to 2.5 million clones listed, roughly 93% were seen once. The sequenced sample was naive CD4+ T cells from PBMCs. The sample's subset: CD45RA+ positively selected. The source is a man aged 18 to 30 in good health. Some clones in this sample may be carry-over from other donors' samples.

The V call is TRBV28, the J call TRBJ1-3; TRBD1 matches at 7 bases. There are 15 residues in the CDR3. Germline V gives CDR1 MDHEN, CDR2 SYDVKM. The junction had 11 bases not matched to a gene; V was cut back by 6 bases and J by 6 bases. CDR3 coding DNA: TGTGCCAGCAGCCCCCTGGGACAGCTTCTAAACACCATATATTTT. It encodes CASSPLGQLLNTIYF.

This clone occurred once. The identical CDR3 is also encoded by other nucleotide sequences in the sample. The genes are TRBV7-3 and TRBJ2-5; 10 nucleotides match TRBD1. The ends lost 5 bases at V and 4 bases at J; junction bases unmatched: 1. In germline, CDR1 is SGHTA, CDR2 FQGTGA. CDR3 size: 13 residues. The CDR3 region has the DNA TGTGCCAGCAGCAGGGACAGGGGAGAGACCCAGTACTTC. Translating it yields CASSRDRGETQYF.

This clone appeared a single time. The chain joins TRBV5-4 to TRBJ1-2; no firm D call. V was cut by 1 base and J by 0 bases, with 13 bases left in between. The CDR3 covers 16 residues. The germline gives CDR1 SGHNT, CDR2 YYREEE (reference sequence). The CDR3 DNA sequence: TGTGCCAGCAGCTTGTCGTCCCGGGTAACTAACTATGGCTACACCTTC. Translation gives CASSLSSRVTNYGYTF.

This clone was counted a single time. V usage is TRBV7-2 and J usage is TRBJ2-5; D ambiguous. The CDR3 contains 13 residues. Germline V lookup: CDR1 SGHTA, CDR2 FQGNSA. Trimming cost V 1 base and J 1 base, with 4 bases left between them. CDR3 bases: TGTGCCAGCAGCTTAGTTTTCCAAGAGACCCAGTACTTC. Translating it yields CASSLVFQETQYF. The entire variable domain, with the rest obtained from reference TRBV7-2 and TRBJ2-5, is as follows: GAGVSQSPSNKVTEKGKDVELRCDPISGHTALYWYRQSLGQGLEFLIYFQGNSAPDKSGLPSDRFSAERTGGSVSTLTIQRTQQEDSAVYLCASSLVFQETQYFGPGTRLLVL.

The chain links TRBV28 to TRBJ2-7; TRBD1 aligns across 12 bases. Germline CDR1 and CDR2: MDHEN and SYDVKM. V was pared by 3 bases and J by 7 bases, with 7 bases of the junction left unmatched. The CDR3 loop spans 15 amino acids. The CDR3 reads CASSLPGTGGWEQYF. The CDR3 DNA reads as TGTGCCAGCAGTTTGCCCGGGACAGGGGGCTGGGAGCAGTACTTC. The whole variable domain, filled in from reference TRBV28 and TRBJ2-7, reads DVKVTQSSRYLVKRTGEKVFLECVQDMDHENMFWYRQDPGLGLRLIYFSYDVKMKEKGDIPEGYSVSREKKERFSLILESASTNQTSMYLCASSLPGTGGWEQYFGPGTRLTVT.

This chain links TRBV7-2 with TRBJ1-5, with unresolved D. This CDR3 comprises 12 residues. The germline gives CDR1 SGHTA, CDR2 FQGNSA. Trimming pared 2 bases from V and 7 bases from J, leaving 6 bases between. CDR3 loop: CASSLSAQPQHF. CDR3 DNA: TGTGCCAGCAGCTTATCTGCCCAGCCCCAGCATTTT.

This chain connects TRBV27 to TRBJ2-7, with 9 positions matching TRBD2. V gave up 4 bases and J gave up 5 bases; unmatched junction bases: 18. Germline V gives CDR1 MNHEY, CDR2 SMNVEV (reference sequence). The CDR3 runs to 18 residues. The CDR3 DNA sequence: TGTGCCAGCAGTTCCATAACGGTATTTAGCGGGAGTCACGACGAGCAGTACTTC. Encoded protein: CASSSITVFSGSHDEQYF.

CDR3 coding DNA: TGTGCCAGCAGTGGGTGGACAGGGCCCGCAGATACGCAGTATTTT. Its protein is CASSGWTGPADTQYF. The genes are TRBV25-1 and TRBJ2-3; 8 bases align to TRBD1. Unmatched junction bases numbered 7, after V lost 4 bases and J lost 4 bases. The germline CDR1 and CDR2 sequences are MGHDK and SYGVNS. This CDR3 comprises 15 residues.

This rearrangement joins TRBV27 to TRBJ2-1, with D possibly TRBD2 on 6 matching bases. This CDR3 has 13 residues. Looked up from germline, CDR1 is MNHEY and CDR2 is SMNVEV (reference sequence). Deletions cut 9 bases from V and 6 bases from J, with 15 bases between. CDR3 sequence (DNA): TGTGCCAGTGGACTACTATCCATCAATGAGCAGTTCTTC. It specifies CASGLLSINEQFF.

The chain employs TRBV7-2 and TRBJ1-3, with TRBD1 matching 7 bases. Trimming removed 5 bases from V and 0 bases from J; junction bases left unmatched: 10. Germline CDR1 SGHTA, CDR2 FQGNSA. The CDR3 consists of 17 residues. CDR3 protein: CASSPRQGPYSGNTIYF. In DNA form, the CDR3 reads TGTGCCAGCAGCCCCCGACAGGGCCCCTACTCTGGAAACACCATATATTTT.

In this sample, this clone turned up once. Here the CDR3 DNA reads TGTGCCAGCAGCTTAGGAAGGTGGATCAAGGATCTACCTAACTATGGCTACACCTTC. This codes for CASSLGRWIKDLPNYGYTF. The chain carries TRBV7-8 and TRBJ1-2; the D is unclear. CDR1 is SGHVS, CDR2 FQNEAQ, per germline. V lost 1 base to trimming and J lost 0 bases, with 21 bases between them. This CDR3 is 19 amino acids long.

The chain combines TRBV18 with TRBJ1-1, with 12 bases identical to TRBD1. With V trimmed by 3 bases and J by 1 base, 6 bases remained unmatched. The CDR3 totals 17 residues. CDR1 and CDR2 from the germline V gene are KGHSH and LQKENI. In nucleotides, the CDR3 is TGTGCCAGCTCACCTCCGGGACAGGGGGCCAAGAACACTGAAGCTTTCTTT. Translating gives CASSPPGQGAKNTEAFF. The full variable domain, in which reference TRBV18 and TRBJ1-1 provide the parts outside the CDR3, is NAGVMQNPRHLVRRRGQEARLRCSPMKGHSHVYWYRQLPEEGLKFMVYLQKENIIDESGMPKERFSAEFPKEGPSILRIQQVVRGDSAAYFCASSPPGQGAKNTEAFFGQGTRLTVV.